This entry describes one T cell receptor beta chain. The CDR3 length is 14 residues. The source of the sample is a study of T cell changes during pregnancy in multiple sclerosis. Assay: immunoSEQ multiplex PCR; the TCRdb copy retains only in-frame clones and omits some. The sample yields around 80,000 clones, 94% seen once. This TCR derives from a female donor in good health, enrolled as a control in a pregnancy study. J is TRBJ1-4 and V is TRBV21-1. TRBV21-1 is given as a pseudogene. Source: peripheral blood, taken in the second trimester of pregnancy. This chain's CDR3 is CASSNKGGNEKLFF. In DNA, the CDR3 is TGTGCCAGCAGCAACAAAGGAGGGAATGAAAAACTGTTTTTT.